These 10 T cell receptor beta chains share one sample of origin, sequenced in a study of shared clonotypes between healthy human individuals. Data came from immunoSEQ multiplex PCR; TCRdb stores just in-frame clones and leaves some out. This sample has hundreds of thousands of clones, with around 95% found just once. Naive CD8 cells lacked CD45RO and underwent positive selection for CCR7, leaving out terminally differentiated effector memory CD45RA+ cells. Input material: naive CD8+ T cells sorted from blood. Every receptor here comes from a woman aged 25 to 39 in good health.

The J gene is TRBJ1-2, the V gene TRBV19; the D gene is possibly TRBD1 (6 bases). V gave up 1 base and J gave up 3 bases, with 12 bases separating them. Germline CDR1 LNHDA, CDR2 SQIVND (reference sequence). This CDR3 is built from 15 residues. The CDR3 protein is CASSIGQGSHYGYTF. CDR3 bases: TGTGCCAGTAGTATAGGGCAGGGGTCACACTATGGCTACACCTTC. Looking up the rest from reference TRBV19 and TRBJ1-2 gives the full variable domain: DGGITQSPKYLFRKEGQNVTLSCEQNLNHDAMYWYRQDPGQGLRLIYYSQIVNDFQKGDIAEGYSVSREKKESFPLTVTSAQKNPTAFYLCASSIGQGSHYGYTFGSGTRLTVV.

The table lists this clone with a few counts. CDR3: CASSHEGSKAFF. CDR3 DNA sequence: TGTGCCAGCAGCCATGAGGGGAGCAAAGCTTTCTTT. The V and J genes are TRBV11-3 and TRBJ1-1; maybe TRBD1 (5 bases). Trimming left V 5 bases short and J 9 bases short, with 13 bases between. The CDR3 contains 12 residues. Germline V gene data show CDR1 as SGHNT and CDR2 as YENEEA.

The CDR3 region is CASSLIWQLAGGPDEQFF. The CDR3 coding sequence is TGTGCCAGCAGTTTAATCTGGCAGCTAGCGGGAGGGCCGGATGAGCAGTTCTTC. The V and J genes are TRBV28 and TRBJ2-1, with 12 positions matching TRBD2. Germline CDR1 and CDR2: MDHEN and SYDVKM. CDR3 length: 18 amino acids. The ends lost 2 bases at V and 8 bases at J; junction bases unmatched: 13.

The genes are TRBV27 and TRBJ2-3, with 7 bases that match TRBD2. The germline gives CDR1 MNHEY, CDR2 SMNVEV (reference sequence). The CDR3 consists of 16 residues. Trimming took 1 base from V and 1 from J; bases not matched to a gene: 5. The CDR3 DNA is TGTGCCAGCAGTTTATTGTATGCGGGAGGCACAGATACGCAGTATTTT. This gives the protein CASSLLYAGGTDTQYF.

This chain uses TRBV10-3 with TRBJ1-2; no definite D call. V shed 4 bases and J shed 4 bases, with 19 bases lying between them. Germline lookup yields CDR1 ENHRY and CDR2 SYGVKD. The CDR3 extends over 16 amino acids. In DNA, the CDR3 is TGTGCCATCAGTGGTGGATCTCTCGACGGTACCTATGGCTACACCTTC. This sequence encodes CAISGGSLDGTYGYTF.

The chain has TRBV29-1 and TRBJ2-5; TRBD2 is a possible D gene (6 bases). The J call may be in error: the DNA end matches TRBJ2-7 better. Germline-derived CDR1 and CDR2 are SQVTM and ANQGSEA. The CDR3 has 12 residues. The CDR3 DNA reads as TGCAGCGTTGGGGAAGCGGGCGGCGAGCAGTACTTC. Protein: CSVGEAGGEQYF.

The V and J genes are TRBV28 and TRBJ1-6, with D tentatively TRBD1 (5 bases). The germline CDR1 and CDR2 sequences are MDHEN and SYDVKM. Trimming stripped 2 bases from V and 8 bases from J, with 10 bases between. This CDR3 contains 14 residues. CDR3 DNA sequence: TGTGCCAGCAGTTTACTGGGGACGGATTCACCCCTCCACTTT. This sequence encodes CASSLLGTDSPLHF.

Comments on this clone: Other DNA sequences within the sample encode an identical CDR3. The gene calls are TRBV9 and TRBJ2-3, with no clear D. V shed 0 bases and J shed 0 bases, with 5 bases lying between them. Germline loops: CDR1 SGDLS, CDR2 YYNGEE. The length of the CDR3 is 14 residues. This chain's CDR3 is CASSVATSTDTQYF. The CDR3 region has the DNA TGTGCCAGCAGCGTAGCAACTAGCACAGATACGCAGTATTTT.

V and J are TRBV5-1 and TRBJ2-1; a weak D match, TRBD2 (5 bases). CDR1 and CDR2 from the germline V gene are SGHRS and YFSETQ. The CDR3 length is 15 residues. Trimming left V 4 bases short and J 0 bases short, with 11 bases between. The CDR3 nucleotides read TGCGCCAGCAGCCTGACTACGAGCTCCTACAATGAGCAGTTCTTC. Its protein is CASSLTTSSYNEQFF.

This clone was seen just once. V gene TRBV7-9 combines with J gene TRBJ2-1; 8 bases map to TRBD1. Germline V gives CDR1 SEHNR, CDR2 FQNEAQ (reference sequence). The CDR3 covers 15 residues. The J segment lost 9 bases and the V segment lost 0 bases, leaving 7 bases of the junction unmatched. The CDR3 region is CASSLASIRGPEQFF. CDR3 DNA sequence: TGTGCCAGCAGCTTAGCCTCCATCAGGGGGCCTGAGCAGTTCTTC.